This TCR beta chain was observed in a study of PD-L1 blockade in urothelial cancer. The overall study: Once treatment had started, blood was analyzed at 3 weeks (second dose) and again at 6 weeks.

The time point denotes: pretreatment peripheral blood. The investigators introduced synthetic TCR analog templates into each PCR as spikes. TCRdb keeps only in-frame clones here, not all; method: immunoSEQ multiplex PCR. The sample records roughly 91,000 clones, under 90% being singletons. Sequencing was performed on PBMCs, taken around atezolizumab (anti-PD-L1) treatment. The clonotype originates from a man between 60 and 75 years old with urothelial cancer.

CDR3 loop: CASSLEVRGAYEQYF. In nucleotides, the CDR3 is TGTGCCAGCAGCTTAGAAGTTCGCGGCGCCTACGAGCAGTACTTC. The rearrangement joins TRBV7-6 to TRBJ2-7; D not certain. V gave up 1 base and J gave up 2 bases, with 12 bases separating them. Looked up from germline, CDR1 is SGHVS and CDR2 is FNYEAQ. This CDR3 comprises 15 residues.